The source of this TCR beta chain is a study of CXCR3-negative and CXCR3-positive naive CD8 T cells. Study observations and caveats: Comparably high diversity marked both naive subsets, whereas memory CD8+ cells had much lower diversity. CXCR3-positive naive cells carried more hydrophobic TRB CDR3s than CXCR3-negative ones. Expression of CXCR3 was partially reduced after cryopreservation, and fresh PBMCs were used in most assays.

The CDR3 contains 14 residues. In germline, CDR1 is GTSNPN, CDR2 SVGIG (reference sequence). UMI-tagged TRB cDNA libraries were built via 5' RACE. Following a re-call of the 5' RACE reads, TCRdb has one entry per CDR3 protein and lacks DNA. Recorded for this sample: around 110,000 distinct CDR3 sequences. Notes on this clonotype: Antigen unknown.

The chain recombines TRBV30 with TRBJ2-5; there is no DNA to check the TCRdb D call of TRBD2. Sequencing input: naive CXCR3+ CD8+ T cells from blood. The sample's subset: CD45RO-CCR7+CD27+CD95- naive CD8+ T cells expressing CXCR3 (TNR3+). The TCR originated in a human donor in good health. Some clones in this sample may be carry-over from other donors' samples. CDR3 region: CAWSADLNQETQYF.